This T cell receptor beta chain was captured by sequencing in a study of tumor and adjacent non-tumor tissue in lung cancer. Study-wide points: Significantly higher TCR diversity was found in tumor than normal lung.

A remark on this clonotype: The antigen is unknown.

Germline V gives CDR1 LNHDA, CDR2 SQIVND (reference sequence). V gave up 4 bases and J gave up 4 bases, with 17 bases separating them. The CDR3 spans 16 residues. TCRbeta libraries were built with three rounds of nested PCR, modified from ARM-PCR. TCRdb ran MiXCR on the multiplex PCR reads and lists one entry per CDR3 protein. This table has 100,000 to 120,000 distinct CDR3 sequences, about 87% appearing once. No cell sorting was done before RNA was extracted from the tissue. Newly diagnosed lung cancer patients had thoracic surgery in China, August–late 2014, without prior chemotherapy. The sequenced sample consisted of lung tumor tissue. This chain links TRBV19 with TRBJ2-1, with a tentative D call TRBD2 (6 bases). The TCR originated in a man between 70 and 80 years old with non-small cell lung cancer. For the CDR3, the DNA is TGTGCCAGTAGTAACCTAGCGAGGGAGTTGTACAATGAGCAGTTCTTC. Its translation: CASSNLARELYNEQFF. The full variable domain, completed using reference TRBV19 and TRBJ2-1, is DGGITQSPKYLFRKEGQNVTLSCEQNLNHDAMYWYRQDPGQGLRLIYYSQIVNDFQKGDIAEGYSVSREKKESFPLTVTSAQKNPTAFYLCASSNLARELYNEQFFGPGTRLTVL.